This T cell receptor beta chain was recorded in a study of T cell responses to AZD1222 COVID-19 vaccine. Study results and limitations: Nearly half of unique spike-specific TCRs reportedly avoided B.1.351 and B.1.1.7 mutated regions.

For this clone: The antigen is not known.

V was cut by 4 bases and J by 4 bases, with 14 bases left in between. The CDR3 is made up of 14 amino acids. Per germline, CDR1 SGHDT and CDR2 YYEEEE. Sequenced by immunoSEQ multiplex PCR; TCRdb stores in-frame clones only, minus some. In the table there are 35,000 to 45,000 clones, around 81% of which are singletons. The sequence came from an adult in good health. The chain uses TRBV5-6 and TRBJ1-2, with D tentatively TRBD1 (5 bases). Sample: peripheral blood, taken on day 0 of AZD1222 vaccination. In nucleotides, the CDR3 is TGTGCCAGCAGCAGTAGACAGAGCTTCTATGGCTACACCTTC. Encoded protein: CASSSRQSFYGYTF.